One and the same sample provided the 23 T cell receptor beta chains below, sequenced in a study of vaccination and CD4 T cells after COVID-19. Researchers used the Oncomine TCR Beta short-read assay to sequence DNA from cultured CD4+ T cells. MiXCR, run by TCRdb on the PCR reads, gives a single entry per CDR3 protein. This table has roughly 24,000 distinct CDR3 sequences, roughly 42% appearing once. What these receptors recognize is not known. This sample's treatment: roughly ten-day PBMC culture with coronavirus spike peptide pools or control peptides (ViraFEST assay). What was sequenced was CD4+ T cells from blood, cultured in vitro. These receptors originate from a human donor who had recovered from COVID-19.

This clonotype has just a few counts. The chain combines TRBV19 with TRBJ2-7; D possibly corresponds to TRBD1 (6 bases). Per the germline V gene, CDR1 is LNHDA and CDR2 is SQIVND (reference sequence). This CDR3 is 14 amino acids long. The DNA for the CDR3 is TGTCCCCCAGGTCAGGCAGGGACAATTTACGAGCAGTACTTC. Its protein is CPPGQAGTIYEQYF. The whole variable domain, remainder taken from reference TRBV19 and TRBJ2-7, is DGGITQSPKYLFRKEGQNVTLSCEQNLNHDAMYWYRQDPGQGLRLIYYSQIVNDFQKGDIAEGYSVSREKKESFPLTVTSAQKNPTAFYLCPPGQAGTIYEQYFGPGTRLTVT.

The chain couples TRBV7-2 to TRBJ2-2; 12 bases are a match to TRBD2. The CDR3 has 18 residues. The V and J ends lost 4 bases and 3 bases, in that order; junction bases with no gene match: 9. From germline, CDR1 is SGHTA and CDR2 FQGNSA. The CDR3 loop is CASSSPGTSGSHTGELFF. CDR3 nucleotide sequence: TGTGCCAGCAGCTCTCCCGGGACTAGCGGGTCCCACACCGGGGAGCTGTTTTTT. Full variable domain (remainder filled in from reference TRBV7-2 and TRBJ2-2): GAGVSQSPSNKVTEKGKDVELRCDPISGHTALYWYRQSLGQGLEFLIYFQGNSAPDKSGLPSDRFSAERTGGSVSTLTIQRTQQEDSAVYLCASSSPGTSGSHTGELFFGEGSRLTVL.

The chain carries TRBV6-1 and TRBJ1-3, with TRBD1 matching over 7 bases. Germline V lookup: CDR1 MNHNS, CDR2 SASEGT. V gave up 6 bases and J gave up 0 bases; unmatched junction bases: 5. The CDR3 runs to 15 residues. CDR3 amino acids: CASSPGTDSGNTIYF. Written as DNA, the CDR3 is TGTGCCAGCAGCCCCGGGACAGACTCTGGAAACACCATATATTTT.

This chain joins TRBV28 and TRBJ2-7; the D call may be TRBD1 or TRBD2 (6 bases each). Germline V gives CDR1 MDHEN, CDR2 SYDVKM. There are 13 residues in the CDR3. V was pared by 10 bases and J by 6 bases, with 19 bases between. This CDR3 is CATGGGVLGEQYF. The CDR3 coding sequence is TGTGCCACTGGGGGCGGGGTTCTGGGCGAGCAGTACTTC. Full variable domain (rest looked up from reference TRBV28 and TRBJ2-7): DVKVTQSSRYLVKRTGEKVFLECVQDMDHENMFWYRQDPGLGLRLIYFSYDVKMKEKGDIPEGYSVSREKKERFSLILESASTNQTSMYLCATGGGVLGEQYFGPGTRLTVT.

This clonotype turned up a few times. The chain is built from TRBV7-9 and TRBJ1-1; maybe TRBD1 (5 bases). Germline V lookup: CDR1 SEHNR, CDR2 FQNEAQ (reference sequence). This CDR3 has 15 residues. Trimming took 5 bases from V and 1 from J, leaving 14 bases between them. The CDR3 DNA reads as TGTGCCAGCAGCCACTACAAGAGGGGGAACACTGAAGCTTTCTTT. Protein sequence: CASSHYKRGNTEAFF. The full variable domain, with the rest looked up from reference TRBV7-9 and TRBJ1-1, is DTGVSQNPRHKITKRGQNVTFRCDPISEHNRLYWYRQTLGQGPEFLTYFQNEAQLEKSRLLSDRFSAERPKGSFSTLEIQRTEQGDSAMYLCASSHYKRGNTEAFFGQGTRLTVV.

The CDR3 protein is CASSKGPQSNQPQHF. The CDR3 nucleotides are TGTGCCAGTAGTAAAGGACCCCAAAGCAATCAGCCCCAGCATTTT. The chain is built from TRBV19 and TRBJ1-5; D is unclear. The CDR3 covers 15 residues. CDR1 and CDR2 from the germline V gene are LNHDA and SQIVND (reference sequence). V was pared by 4 bases and J by 1 base, with 11 bases between.

The chain recombines TRBV6-5 with TRBJ1-2; D possibly corresponds to TRBD1 (5 bases). Germline V gene lookup returns CDR1 MNHEY and CDR2 SVGAGI. This CDR3 spans 15 amino acids. Trimming cost V 2 bases and J 2 bases, with 12 bases left between them. The CDR3 DNA is TGTGCCAGCAGTTACGGTGGAGGGACCAACTATGGCTACACCTTC. It yields the protein CASSYGGGTNYGYTF.

The rearrangement links TRBV5-8 to TRBJ2-1; 9 bases are a match to TRBD2. The CDR3 consists of 17 residues. V lost 3 bases and J lost 3; bases outside the gene matches: 10. Germline assignment: CDR1 SGHTS and CDR2 YDEGEE. CDR3 coding DNA: TGTGCCAGCAGCTATCAAAGACTAGCGGAAATCTACAATGAGCAGTTCTTC. Translating it yields CASSYQRLAEIYNEQFF.

CDR3 in amino acids: CASRVGLAGSYNEQFF. CDR3 DNA: TGTGCCAGCCGAGTCGGACTAGCGGGCTCCTACAATGAGCAGTTCTTC. The chain carries TRBV7-6 and TRBJ2-1; 11 nucleotides agree with TRBD2. V lost 8 bases, J lost 0 bases, and 6 bases stayed unmatched. Germline V CDR1 and CDR2: SGHVS, FNYEAQ. The CDR3 loop spans 16 amino acids.

A few counts support this clonotype. The rearrangement links TRBV18 to TRBJ1-2; no firm D call. The germline CDR1 and CDR2 sequences are KGHSH and LQKENI. This CDR3 is 15 amino acids long. Trimming removed 0 bases at V and 6 bases at J, with 14 bases between. The CDR3 DNA reads as TGTGCCAGCTCACCACCGGAGCAGGCTAGGGATGGCTACACCTTC. Amino acids: CASSPPEQARDGYTF.

V gene TRBV20-1 combines with J gene TRBJ1-1; 7 bases align to TRBD1. Germline trimming cut 0 bases from V and 7 bases from J; bases unmatched to any gene: 2. The CDR3 length is 12 residues. Looked up from germline, CDR1 is DFQATT and CDR2 is SNEGSKA (reference sequence). The CDR3 nucleotides are TGCAGTGCTAGAGATACAGGGGATGAAGCTTTCTTT. Its protein product is CSARDTGDEAFF.

DNA of the CDR3: TGTGCCAGCAGCTTAGTTGTCTCGGACAATGAGCAGTTCTTC. Translating it yields CASSLVVSDNEQFF. The chain carries TRBV7-2 and TRBJ2-1; D call uncertain. CDR3 size: 14 residues. In germline, CDR1 is SGHTA, CDR2 FQGNSA. V lost 1 base to trimming and J lost 5 bases, with 9 bases between them.

This clonotype was observed a few times. The chain uses TRBV11-2 and TRBJ1-6, with TRBD1 matching 9 bases. The length of the CDR3 is 18 residues. Trimming cost V 6 bases and J 14 bases; bases outside gene matches: 23. Germline V CDR1 and CDR2: SGHAT, FQNNGV. This CDR3 reads CASRNPTEILQGAVALHF. For the CDR3, the DNA is TGTGCCAGCAGAAATCCAACCGAAATCTTACAGGGGGCGGTGGCCCTCCACTTT.

A few counts support this clonotype. The rearrangement links TRBV20-1 to TRBJ2-7; D tentatively fits TRBD1 or TRBD2 (5 bases each). Germline V gene lookup returns CDR1 DFQATT and CDR2 SNEGSKA (reference sequence). The length of the CDR3 is 14 residues. V lost 3 bases, J lost 2 bases, and 14 bases lay in between. The CDR3 bases are TGCAGTGCTAGCTCCTACCGGGGCCCCTACGAGCAGTACTTC. The encoded protein is CSASSYRGPYEQYF.

This clonotype appeared a few times. The chain has TRBV29-1 and TRBJ1-6, with D hard to call. Trimming removed 4 bases at V and 5 bases at J, with 9 bases between. This CDR3 contains 13 residues. Germline-derived CDR1 and CDR2 are SQVTM and ANQGSEA. The CDR3 spells CSVGAGNNSPLHF. The CDR3 nucleotides are TGCAGCGTTGGGGCGGGGAATAATTCACCCCTCCACTTT.

There are a few counts of this clonotype. The gene calls are TRBV27 and TRBJ1-6; D is ambiguous. Germline V gives CDR1 MNHEY, CDR2 SMNVEV (reference sequence). The CDR3 consists of 15 residues. Trimming took off 2 bases at V and 3 bases at J, with 8 bases between the two ends. In nucleotides, the CDR3 is TGTGCCAGCAGTTTAGGACGGTACTATAATTCACCCCTCCACTTT. It yields the protein CASSLGRYYNSPLHF.

The rearrangement links TRBV10-1 to TRBJ2-3; 10 nucleotides align to TRBD2. V was pared by 11 bases and J by 5 bases, with 10 bases of the junction left unmatched. This CDR3 spans 14 amino acids. CDR1 and CDR2 from the germline V gene are WNHNN and SYGVQD (reference sequence). Written as DNA, the CDR3 is TGCGCCTCCTCAGCGGGAGGGCCGGGAGATACGCAGTATTTT. This gives the protein CASSAGGPGDTQYF.

This clonotype was found a few times. J is TRBJ1-3 and V is TRBV7-2; D remains ambiguous. The V end lost 5 bases, the J end lost 4 bases, and 15 bases lay between the germline ends. The CDR3 is 15 residues long. Germline V lookup: CDR1 SGHTA, CDR2 FQGNSA. CDR3 bases: TGTGCCAGCAGCCCCCGAGGAGGGCGAGGAAACACCATATATTTT. Amino acid sequence: CASSPRGGRGNTIYF.

The rearrangement joins TRBV5-4 to TRBJ1-2, with 8 positions matching TRBD1. CDR3 length equals 14 residues. J lost 6 bases, V lost 2 bases, and 6 bases had no gene match. The V gene's germline CDR1 is SGHNT and CDR2 YYREEE (reference sequence). Written as DNA, the CDR3 is TGTGCCAGCAGCTTATCAGGGGGCGATAATGGCTACACCTTC. It is translated as CASSLSGGDNGYTF.

V usage is TRBV29-1 and J usage is TRBJ2-5, with a weak D call TRBD2 (6 bases). Germline V gives CDR1 SQVTM, CDR2 ANQGSEA. CDR3 size: 13 residues. V was shortened by 2 bases and J by 0 bases, with 7 bases between the two germline ends. CDR3 in DNA: TGCAGCGTTGAACGGGGGTACCAAGAGACCCAGTACTTC. As protein: CSVERGYQETQYF.

The chain carries TRBV28 and TRBJ1-5; 8 nucleotides agree with TRBD1. The V gene's germline CDR1 is MDHEN and CDR2 SYDVKM. V gave up 6 bases and J gave up 2 bases; unmatched junction bases: 6. The length of the CDR3 is 15 residues. In DNA form, the CDR3 reads TGTGCCAGCAGATCCAGGGGGCATGGCAATCAGCCCCAGCATTTT. It is translated as CASRSRGHGNQPQHF.

This clonotype showed up just a few times. The rearrangement links TRBV7-8 to TRBJ2-5; possible D gene TRBD2, 6 bases. The germline V and J ends were trimmed by 4 bases and 5 bases, with 11 bases remaining between them. CDR1 and CDR2 (germline): SGHVS, FQNEAQ. This CDR3 comprises 13 residues. The CDR3 loop reads CASSSGLIETQYF. The CDR3 DNA follows: TGTGCCAGCAGCTCCGGACTAATCGAGACCCAGTACTTC. The whole variable domain, filled in from reference TRBV7-8 and TRBJ2-5, reads GAGVSQSPRYKVAKRGQDVALRCDPISGHVSLFWYQQALGQGPEFLTYFQNEAQLDKSGLPSDRFFAERPEGSVSTLKIQRTQQEDSAVYLCASSSGLIETQYFGPGTRLLVL.

This clonotype was found a few times. CDR3 coding DNA: TGCGCCACCCATGAAGGGGTAAACTACGAGCAGTACTTC. Protein product: CATHEGVNYEQYF. The rearrangement joins TRBV10-2 to TRBJ2-7; perhaps TRBD1 as D (5 bases). CDR3 size: 13 residues. The V gene lost 10 bases and the J gene lost 3 bases, with 16 bases spanning the gap. Germline-derived CDR1 and CDR2 are WSHSY and SAAADI.